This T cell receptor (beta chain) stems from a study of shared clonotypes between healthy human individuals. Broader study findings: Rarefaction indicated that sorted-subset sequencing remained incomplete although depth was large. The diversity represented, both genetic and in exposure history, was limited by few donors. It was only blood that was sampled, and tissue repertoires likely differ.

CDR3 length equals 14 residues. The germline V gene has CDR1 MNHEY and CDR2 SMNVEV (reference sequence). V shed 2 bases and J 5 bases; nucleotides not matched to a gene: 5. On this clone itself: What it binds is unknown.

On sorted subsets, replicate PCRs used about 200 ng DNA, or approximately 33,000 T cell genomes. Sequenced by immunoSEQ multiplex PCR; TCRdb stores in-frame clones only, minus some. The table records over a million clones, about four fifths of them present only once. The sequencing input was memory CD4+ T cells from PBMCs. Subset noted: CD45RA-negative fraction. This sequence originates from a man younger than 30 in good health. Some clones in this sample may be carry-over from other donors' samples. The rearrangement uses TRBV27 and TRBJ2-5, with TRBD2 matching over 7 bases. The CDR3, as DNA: TGTGCCAGCAGTTTAGCGGGAGTGGGGGAGACCCAGTACTTC. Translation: CASSLAGVGETQYF.